The present T cell receptor (beta chain) was sequenced within a study of CD8 T cells in Susac syndrome. Points from the study as a whole: The study acknowledged a relatively small number of individuals in its TCR sequencing and HLA analysis.

V was trimmed by 3 bases and J by 0 bases, leaving 3 bases between them. This CDR3 contains 13 residues. The V gene's germline CDR1 is GTSNPN and CDR2 SVGIG (reference sequence). The RNA input was roughly 0.45 to 1 ug, and it was reverse transcribed with random hexamers. A multiplex approach, immunoSEQ multiplex PCR, amplified TCR beta CDR3 across 54 Vbeta and 13 Jbeta. TCRdb redid the calling of the immunoSEQ multiplex PCR reads with MiXCR, one entry per CDR3 protein. The table has hundreds of thousands of distinct CDR3 sequences, about 85% seen once. The sequenced target, TCR beta, came from blood CD8+ and CD4+ T cells. The CD8+ and CD4+ T cells were isolated magnetically using a negative isolation approach, whereas the TEMRA cells were enriched by FACS. With regard to this clonotype: The antigen remains undetermined.

The chain joins TRBV30 to TRBJ1-6; D ambiguous. The sample consisted of CD8+ T cells from PBMCs. This clonotype was sampled from a human donor with multiple sclerosis. CDR3 coding DNA: TGTGCCTGGAGCGACTCCTATAATTCACCCCTCCACTTT. Amino acid sequence: CAWSDSYNSPLHF.